What follows describes a single TCR beta chain. The assay was immunoSEQ multiplex PCR, and TCRdb's table has in-frame clones only and misses some. The sample has approximately 77,000 clones; around 89% are singletons. These data are taken from a study of blood T cell repertoires in COVID-19. Across the study: The origin of the acute and convalescent COVID-19 samples was the United States, Italy and Spain. Nucleic acid was either cDNA or gDNA, and it came from T cells, B-cell-depleted T cells, or PBMCs.

Per the germline V gene, CDR1 is SGHNT and CDR2 is YENEEA. The CDR3 is made up of 14 amino acids. Trimming pared 5 bases from V and 4 bases from J, leaving 14 bases between. Sequenced: peripheral blood. The V call is TRBV11-3, the J call TRBJ1-1, with D tentatively TRBD1 (5 bases). This TCR was recovered from a woman over 75 with acute or convalescent COVID-19. CDR3 DNA sequence: TGTGCCAGCAGCCCCGCCGGGGGTAGCACTGAAGCTTTCTTT. This sequence encodes CASSPAGGSTEAFF.